This TCR beta chain originates from a study of cytomegalovirus exposure and HLA in healthy donors. Findings and limits, study-wide: One variant, a missense change in DCLRE1C, was linked in a later analysis to TCR beta V- and J-gene trimming. A prior analysis recorded that most TCR beta V segments were productive about 90% or about 30% of the time.

The CDR3 is 14 amino acids. V was clipped by 3 bases and J by 9 bases, with 20 bases between them. The germline V gene has CDR1 GTSNPN and CDR2 SVGIG (reference sequence). A word on this clone: Its antigen remains unidentified.

Amplification used 60 Vbeta primers and 13 Jbeta primers. Profiled with immunoSEQ multiplex PCR; TCRdb holds only in-frame clones, not every one. In all, the sample yields some 120,000 clones. This TCR was recovered from a middle-aged man in good health and CMV-seronegative. Sequencing was performed on PBMCs. The chain recombines TRBV30 with TRBJ1-2; TRBD1 is a possible D gene (6 bases). The CDR3 nucleotides are TGTGCCTGGAGCACAGGGCTAACTAGTGTAAGCTACACCTTC. It codes for CAWSTGLTSVSYTF.